The 25 T cell receptor beta chains presented below share a single source sample, sequenced in a study of blood T cells in healthy people across ages. For the second PCR, which ran for about 7 to 11 cycles, a sample-barcoded 5' primer and a J-beta primer mix were used. TCRdb called the 5' RACE reads again in MiXCR, with one record for every CDR3 protein. The sample holds about a million distinct CDR3 sequences; approximately 38% are singletons and the top ten take over 10%. Sequenced material: blood. The receptors come from a man aged 18 to 35 in good health.

The chain uses TRBV6-6 and TRBJ2-4; unclear D gene. Trimming took 2 bases from V and 8 from J, leaving 22 bases between them. Germline CDR1 reads MNHNY; CDR2 reads SVGAGI (reference sequence). The CDR3 sequence is 17 residues long. Here the CDR3 DNA reads TGTGCCAGCAGTTACGATCGCGGCACCTCAAGAACGGACATTCAGTACTTC. Its translation is CASSYDRGTSRTDIQYF.

The V call is TRBV7-2, the J call TRBJ2-7, with D possibly being TRBD2 (6 bases). V lost 5 bases, J lost 4 bases, and 18 bases lay in between. CDR1 and CDR2 from the germline V gene are SGHTA and FQGNSA. The CDR3 totals 15 residues. The CDR3, as DNA: TGTGCCAGCAGCGCAGGCGGGGCAGGTCTTTACGAGCAGTACTTC. It yields the protein CASSAGGAGLYEQYF.

The chain couples TRBV5-1 to TRBJ2-1; TRBD2 matches at 8 bases. The CDR3 is 17 residues long. V gave up 5 bases and J gave up 1 base; unmatched junction bases: 11. Germline V gives CDR1 SGHRS, CDR2 YFSETQ. CDR3 amino acids: CASSGRGGLESYNEQFF. In DNA, the CDR3 is TGCGCCAGCAGTGGCCGGGGGGGCTTAGAGTCCTACAATGAGCAGTTCTTC. Combining the CDR3 with reference TRBV5-1 and TRBJ2-1 gives the whole variable domain KAGVTQTPRYLIKTRGQQVTLSCSPISGHRSVSWYQQTPGQGLQFLFEYFSETQRNKGNFPGRFSGRQFSNSRSEMNVSTLELGDSALYLCASSGRGGLESYNEQFFGPGTRLTVL.

Only a few counts were recorded for this clonotype. The V and J genes are TRBV20-1 and TRBJ2-1, with D hard to call. The V end lost 3 bases, the J end lost 8 bases, and 8 bases lay between the germline ends. This CDR3 has 11 amino acids. CDR1 and CDR2 from the germline V gene are DFQATT and SNEGSKA (reference sequence). The chain's CDR3 is CSASRRDEQFF. As DNA, the CDR3 is TGCAGTGCTAGTCGGCGAGATGAGCAGTTCTTC.

This rearrangement joins TRBV7-2 to TRBJ2-3; the D call may be TRBD1 or TRBD2 (6 bases each). The CDR3 has 14 amino acids. Trimming cost V 4 bases and J 6 bases, with 14 bases left between them. Germline CDR1 is SGHTA and CDR2 is FQGNSA. CDR3 protein: CASSSRGLVDTQYF. Here the CDR3 DNA reads TGTGCCAGCAGCTCCAGGGGACTGGTCGATACGCAGTATTTT.

This chain uses TRBV6-2 or TRBV6-3 with TRBJ2-1; D perhaps matches TRBD1 (5 bases). The J call may be faulty, since TRBJ2-7 better matches the DNA end. CDR1 and CDR2 (germline): MNHEY, SVGEGT. CDR3 length equals 16 residues. CDR3 residues: CASSYPDTTYYNEQYF. Written as DNA, the CDR3 is TGTGCCAGCAGTTACCCGGACACTACTTACTACAATGAGCAGTACTTC.

This clonotype turned up a few times. The V gene is TRBV12-3 or TRBV12-4, the J gene TRBJ1-4, with TRBD1 matching 7 bases. Unmatched junction bases numbered 9, after V lost 9 bases and J lost 8 bases. This CDR3 comprises 13 residues. The chain's CDR3 is CASGKGAREKLFF. CDR3 coding DNA: TGTGCCAGTGGGAAGGGGGCTCGGGAAAAACTGTTTTTT.

The chain links TRBV2 to TRBJ1-1, with D unresolved. The CDR3 extends over 14 amino acids. CDR1 is SNHLY and CDR2 is FYNNEI in the germline V gene. V was trimmed by 4 bases and J by 1 base, leaving 10 bases between them. CDR3 coding DNA: TGTGCCAGCAGTGCTGTACATGCGAACACTGAAGCTTTCTTT. It translates to CASSAVHANTEAFF.

A word on this clonotype: The germline gene is not matched at one end of the junction; a read error may be the cause. The chain links TRBV27 to TRBJ2-1; no definite D call. The CDR3 loop spans 16 amino acids. From germline, CDR1 is MNHEY and CDR2 SMNVEV (reference sequence). The CDR3: CAGSLAVLSSYNEQFF. The CDR3 DNA sequence: TGTGCCGGCAGTTTGGCGGTTCTTAGCTCCTACAATGAGCAGTTCTTC.

This clonotype has a handful of counts. The gene calls are TRBV4-2 and TRBJ2-1; TRBD2 is a possible D gene (6 bases). V was pared by 4 bases and J by 8 bases, with 12 bases between. The germline CDR1 and CDR2 sequences are LGHNA and YNFKEQ. CDR3 length: 13 amino acids. This CDR3 reads CASSLKLAHEQFF. In nucleotides, the CDR3 is TGTGCCAGCAGCCTAAAACTAGCACATGAGCAGTTCTTC.

The V and J genes are TRBV7-2 and TRBJ2-1; TRBD1 aligns across 8 bases. The V segment lost 4 bases and the J segment 4 bases; nucleotides outside the gene matches: 3. The CDR3 is 14 amino acids. Germline CDR1 and CDR2: SGHTA and FQGNSA. CDR3 DNA sequence: TGTGCCAGCAGCTACCGACAGGGGTACAATGAGCAGTTCTTC. As protein: CASSYRQGYNEQFF.

The chain is built from TRBV4-2 and TRBJ1-4, with TRBD1 matching over 8 bases. This CDR3 comprises 15 residues. V trimming: 1 base; J trimming: 8 bases; junction bases outside the gene matches: 6. Germline V gene data show CDR1 as LGHNA and CDR2 as YNFKEQ. CDR3 bases: TGTGCCAGCAGCCAAGCGGACAGGGCGGGAGAAAAACTGTTTTTT. Translating it yields CASSQADRAGEKLFF.

This clonotype occurred a few times. As DNA, the CDR3 is TGCAGTGCTGGAGGGGGTGCCCCTACAGATACGCAGTATTTT. Translating gives CSAGGGAPTDTQYF. The chain combines TRBV20-1 with TRBJ2-3; D is tentatively TRBD1 or TRBD2 (6 bases each). The germline V gene has CDR1 DFQATT and CDR2 SNEGSKA (reference sequence). Deletions cut 5 bases from V and 3 bases from J, with 15 bases between. The CDR3 extends over 14 amino acids.

The chain uses TRBV20-1 and TRBJ2-3, with TRBD2 identical over 8 bases. CDR3 length: 15 amino acids. The germline CDR1 and CDR2 sequences are DFQATT and SNEGSKA (reference sequence). Trimming cost V 4 bases and J 0 bases; bases outside gene matches: 6. The CDR3 reads CSAIPTSGSTDTQYF. The CDR3 bases are TGCAGTGCTATTCCAACTAGCGGTAGCACAGATACGCAGTATTTT.

The CDR3 DNA reads TGCGCCAGCAGCTCCAGGGATAGGTACACTGAAGCTTTCTTT. Its translation: CASSSRDRYTEAFF. The chain recombines TRBV5-1 with TRBJ1-1; D is perhaps TRBD1 (5 bases). This CDR3 has 14 amino acids. Germline CDR1 SGHRS, CDR2 YFSETQ. V was trimmed by 3 bases and J by 3 bases, leaving 12 bases between them.

This clonotype was observed a handful of times. CDR3 in amino acids: CSAREWGEETQYF. DNA for the CDR3: TGCAGTGCTAGAGAGTGGGGGGAGGAGACCCAGTACTTC. This chain links TRBV20-1 with TRBJ2-5; D may be TRBD2 (6 bases). Trimming shortened V by 0 bases and J by 5 bases, and 10 bases separated the two germline ends. CDR1 is DFQATT, CDR2 SNEGSKA, per germline (reference sequence). The CDR3 consists of 13 residues.

The chain couples TRBV4-1 to TRBJ1-5, with TRBD1 identical over 10 bases. Germline CDR1 is MGHRA and CDR2 is YSYEKL. This CDR3 is built from 16 residues. With V trimmed by 4 bases and J by 3 bases, 6 bases remained unmatched. The CDR3 spells CASSPQGTGVNQPQHF. The DNA for the CDR3 is TGCGCCAGCAGCCCCCAGGGGACAGGGGTCAATCAGCCCCAGCATTTT.

This chain joins TRBV27 and TRBJ1-5; D is possibly TRBD1 (6 bases). CDR3 length equals 16 residues. With 5 bases removed from V and 2 bases from J, the gap between germline ends came to 16 bases. Germline V gene data show CDR1 as MNHEY and CDR2 as SMNVEV (reference sequence). CDR3 in amino acids: CASSHREGGGNQPQHF. The CDR3 DNA sequence: TGTGCCAGCAGTCACAGGGAGGGAGGAGGCAATCAGCCCCAGCATTTT.

This chain joins TRBV7-8 and TRBJ2-1; 11 bases match TRBD2. The V gene end was trimmed by 2 bases and the J gene end by 4 bases; junction bases not matched to a gene: 4. The length of the CDR3 is 16 residues. The germline V gene has CDR1 SGHVS and CDR2 FQNEAQ. Here the CDR3 DNA reads TGTGCCAGCAGCTTAACTAGCGGGGGCCCATACAATGAGCAGTTCTTC. Encoded protein: CASSLTSGGPYNEQFF. The entire variable domain, with the rest obtained from reference TRBV7-8 and TRBJ2-1, is as follows: GAGVSQSPRYKVAKRGQDVALRCDPISGHVSLFWYQQALGQGPEFLTYFQNEAQLDKSGLPSDRFFAERPEGSVSTLKIQRTQQEDSAVYLCASSLTSGGPYNEQFFGPGTRLTVL.

V is TRBV6-6 and J is TRBJ1-1, with D perhaps TRBD1 (5 bases). The germline CDR1 and CDR2 sequences are MNHNY and SVGAGI (reference sequence). Deletions cut 7 bases from V and 5 bases from J, with 11 bases between. The CDR3 has 12 residues. The CDR3 nucleotides read TGTGCCAGCAATCGGGGGGAAACTGAAGCTTTCTTT. It codes for CASNRGETEAFF.

The chain has TRBV14 and TRBJ2-5; D possibly uses TRBD1 or TRBD2 (6 bases each). This CDR3 is built from 15 residues. Trimming pared 0 bases from V and 11 bases from J, leaving 19 bases between. Germline V lookup: CDR1 SGHDN, CDR2 FVKESK. The CDR3, as DNA: TGTGCCAGCAGCCAAGATCTAAGGGGGGCGCGGAGGCAGTACTTC. The encoded protein is CASSQDLRGARRQYF.

The chain uses TRBV10-3 and TRBJ1-1; D not certain. This CDR3 has 16 residues. Trimming shortened V by 3 bases and J by 0 bases, and 14 bases separated the two germline ends. Germline V gene data show CDR1 as ENHRY and CDR2 as SYGVKD. CDR3 sequence: CAISDPGLRVNTEAFF. The CDR3 DNA sequence: TGTGCCATCAGTGACCCAGGTCTGAGGGTGAACACTGAAGCTTTCTTT.

This clonotype has a handful of counts. The J gene is TRBJ1-1, the V gene TRBV29-1; D call uncertain. V was clipped by 7 bases and J by 10 bases, with 28 bases between them. Looked up from germline, CDR1 is SQVTM and CDR2 is ANQGSEA. The CDR3 spans 15 residues. The CDR3 region has the DNA TGCAGCGCCGCCCGAAAGGACCGCTCTAGGGAGGGAGCTTTCTTT. Amino acid sequence: CSAARKDRSREGAFF.

V and J are TRBV12-3 or TRBV12-4 and TRBJ2-5; D is undetermined. V lost 6 bases to trimming and J lost 2 bases, with 13 bases between them. The CDR3 is 14 residues long. CDR3 DNA sequence: TGTGCCAGCAGCCTCATAGAGGAACAAGAGACCCAGTACTTC. It encodes CASSLIEEQETQYF.

There are many counts of this clonotype. The genes are TRBV29-1 and TRBJ2-7, with 7 bases matching TRBD1. This CDR3 is built from 12 residues. The V gene's germline CDR1 is SQVTM and CDR2 ANQGSEA. Trimming at V came to 5 bases and at J to 3 bases, leaving 4 bases not matched to a gene. The CDR3 reads CSVRTGYYEQYF. The CDR3 DNA reads TGCAGCGTTCGGACAGGCTACTACGAGCAGTACTTC.